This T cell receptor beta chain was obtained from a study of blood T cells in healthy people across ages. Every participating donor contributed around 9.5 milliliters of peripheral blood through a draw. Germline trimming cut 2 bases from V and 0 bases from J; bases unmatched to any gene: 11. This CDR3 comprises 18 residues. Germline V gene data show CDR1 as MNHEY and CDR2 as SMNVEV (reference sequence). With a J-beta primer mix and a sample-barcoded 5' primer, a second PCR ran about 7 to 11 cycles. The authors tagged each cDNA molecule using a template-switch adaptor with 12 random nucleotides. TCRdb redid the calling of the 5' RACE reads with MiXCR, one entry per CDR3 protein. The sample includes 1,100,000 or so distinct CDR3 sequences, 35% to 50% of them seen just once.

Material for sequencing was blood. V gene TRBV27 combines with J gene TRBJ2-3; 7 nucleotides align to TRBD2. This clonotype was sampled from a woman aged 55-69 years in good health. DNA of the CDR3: TGTGCCAGCAGTTTAGAGAACGGGAGGACCTTTAGCACAGATACGCAGTATTTT. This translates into CASSLENGRTFSTDTQYF.